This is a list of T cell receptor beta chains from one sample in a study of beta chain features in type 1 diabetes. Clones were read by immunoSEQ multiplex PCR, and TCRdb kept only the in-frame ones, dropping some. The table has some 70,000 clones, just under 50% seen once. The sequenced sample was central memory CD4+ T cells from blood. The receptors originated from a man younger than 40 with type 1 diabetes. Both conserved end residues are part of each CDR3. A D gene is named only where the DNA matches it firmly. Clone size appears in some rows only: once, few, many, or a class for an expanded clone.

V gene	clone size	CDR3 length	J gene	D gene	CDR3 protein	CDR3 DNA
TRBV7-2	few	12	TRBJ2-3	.	CASSADRDTQYF	TGTGCCAGCAGCGCGGACAGAGATACGCAGTATTTT
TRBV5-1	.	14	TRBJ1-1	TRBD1	CASSFGTGGEEAFF	TGCGCCAGCAGCTTCGGGACAGGGGGTGAGGAAGCTTTCTTT
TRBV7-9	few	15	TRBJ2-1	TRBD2	CASSLMGRAENEQFF	TGTGCCAGCAGCTTAATGGGGAGGGCCGAAAATGAGCAGTTCTTC
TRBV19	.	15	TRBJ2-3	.	CASSSPRGSTDTQYF	TGTGCCAGTAGTTCTCCTAGGGGCAGCACAGATACGCAGTATTTT
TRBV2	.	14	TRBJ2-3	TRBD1	CASRTGDGTDTQYF	TGTGCCAGCCGAACAGGGGACGGTACAGATACGCAGTATTTT
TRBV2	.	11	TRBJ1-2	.	CASSLQGGYTF	TGTGCCAGCAGTTTACAGGGAGGCTACACCTTC
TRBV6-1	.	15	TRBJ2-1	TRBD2	CASRLAGVGYNEQFF	TGTGCCAGCAGGCTAGCGGGAGTTGGTTACAATGAGCAGTTCTTC
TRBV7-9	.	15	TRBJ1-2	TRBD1	CASSGPGTGANGYTF	TGTGCCAGCAGCGGGCCAGGGACAGGCGCGAATGGCTACACCTTC
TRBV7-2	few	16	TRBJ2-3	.	CASSHLSGALTDTQYF	TGTGCCAGCAGCCACCTTTCGGGAGCCCTAACAGATACGCAGTATTTT
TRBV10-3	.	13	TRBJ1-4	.	CAVAGSTNEKLFF	TGTGCCGTTGCAGGGTCAACTAATGAAAAACTGTTTTTT
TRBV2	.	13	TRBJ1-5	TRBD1	CASSSAGGQPQHF	TGTGCCAGCAGTTCCGCAGGGGGTCAGCCCCAGCATTTT
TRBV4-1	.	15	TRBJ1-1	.	CASSQEGRENTEAFF	TGCGCCAGCAGCCAAGAGGGTCGGGAGAACACTGAAGCTTTCTTT
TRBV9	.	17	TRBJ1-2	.	CASSVGQGIPYNYGYTF	TGTGCCAGCAGCGTAGGTCAGGGGATCCCATATAACTATGGCTACACCTTC
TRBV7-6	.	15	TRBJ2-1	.	CASSLRGLDPNEQFF	TGTGCCAGCAGCTTAAGGGGACTGGACCCGAATGAGCAGTTCTTC
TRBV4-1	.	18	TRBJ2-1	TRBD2	CASSQSRLIGRGGNEQFF	TGCGCCAGCAGCCAATCCCGCCTCATTGGGAGGGGAGGCAATGAGCAGTTCTTC
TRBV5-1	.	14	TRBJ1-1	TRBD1	CASSSTGGPTEAFF	TGCGCCAGCAGCTCGACAGGGGGACCGACTGAAGCTTTCTTT
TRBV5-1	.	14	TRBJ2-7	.	CASSLEGGSYEQYF	TGCGCCAGCAGCTTGGAAGGCGGTTCCTACGAGCAGTACTTC
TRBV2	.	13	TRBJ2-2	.	CASGWRDTGELFF	TGTGCCAGCGGATGGAGGGACACCGGGGAGCTGTTTTTT
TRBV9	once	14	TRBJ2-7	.	CASSVGLLDYEQYF	TGTGCCAGCAGCGTAGGATTACTAGACTACGAGCAGTACTTC
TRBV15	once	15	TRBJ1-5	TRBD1	CATSSLGQGDQPQHF	TGTGCCACCAGCAGCCTGGGACAGGGAGATCAGCCCCAGCATTTT
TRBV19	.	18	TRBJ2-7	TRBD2	CASSTDLPGLAGGYEQYF	TGTGCCAGTAGTACCGATCTCCCGGGACTAGCGGGGGGCTACGAGCAGTACTTC
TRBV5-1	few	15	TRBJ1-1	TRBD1	CASSFSGGEYTEAFF	TGCGCCAGCAGCTTTTCAGGGGGCGAATACACTGAAGCTTTCTTT
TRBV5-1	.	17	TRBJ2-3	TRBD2	CASSLAVAGGPSDTQYF	TGCGCCAGCAGCTTGGCCGTAGCGGGGGGGCCCTCAGATACGCAGTATTTT
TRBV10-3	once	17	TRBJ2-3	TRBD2	CAISERSSSGGTDTQYF	TGTGCCATCAGTGAGCGTAGCTCTAGCGGGGGGACAGATACGCAGTATTTT
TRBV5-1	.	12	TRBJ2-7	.	CASSFQGNEQYF	TGCGCCAGCAGCTTTCAGGGTAACGAGCAGTACTTC
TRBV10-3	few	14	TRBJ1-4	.	CAISDPNQGEKLFF	TGTGCCATCAGTGATCCCAACCAGGGAGAAAAACTGTTTTTT
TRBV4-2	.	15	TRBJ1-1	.	CASSPMRTENTEAFF	TGTGCCAGCAGCCCGATGAGGACAGAGAACACTGAAGCTTTCTTT
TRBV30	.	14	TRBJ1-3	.	CAWSRGFSGNTIYF	TGTGCCTGGAGCCGAGGGTTCTCTGGAAACACCATATATTTT
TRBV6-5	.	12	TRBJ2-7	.	CASSTPGYEQYF	TGTGCCAGCAGTACCCCCGGGTACGAGCAGTACTTC
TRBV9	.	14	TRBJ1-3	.	CASSAQSAGNTIYF	TGTGCCAGCAGCGCCCAAAGCGCGGGAAACACCATATATTTT
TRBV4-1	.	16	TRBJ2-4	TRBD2	CASSQAMGGAKNIQYF	TGCGCCAGCAGCCAAGCGATGGGGGGGGCCAAAAACATTCAGTACTTC
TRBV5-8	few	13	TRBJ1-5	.	CASSLDSSQPQHF	TGTGCCAGCAGCTTGGACAGCTCCCAGCCCCAGCATTTT
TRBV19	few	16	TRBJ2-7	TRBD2	CASTTSGRERPYEQYF	TGTGCCAGTACCACTTCCGGGCGGGAGAGGCCCTACGAGCAGTACTTC
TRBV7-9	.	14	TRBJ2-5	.	CASSFQSGHETQYF	TGTGCCAGCAGCTTTCAGTCAGGGCATGAGACCCAGTACTTC
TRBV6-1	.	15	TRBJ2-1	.	CASSEARGVYNEQFF	TGTGCCAGCAGTGAAGCGCGCGGGGTCTACAATGAGCAGTTCTTC
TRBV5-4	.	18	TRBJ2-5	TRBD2	CASSPGGLAGGPGETQYF	TGTGCCAGCAGCCCTGGGGGGCTAGCGGGAGGGCCGGGGGAGACCCAGTACTTC
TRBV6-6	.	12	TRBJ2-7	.	CASSFQGFEQYF	TGTGCCAGCAGTTTCCAGGGGTTCGAGCAGTACTTC
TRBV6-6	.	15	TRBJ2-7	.	CASSTGLFSSYEQYF	TGTGCCAGCAGTACCGGACTTTTCAGCTCCTACGAGCAGTACTTC
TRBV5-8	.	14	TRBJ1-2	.	CASRKVGAGDGYTF	TGTGCCAGCAGGAAGGTGGGGGCCGGGGATGGCTACACCTTC
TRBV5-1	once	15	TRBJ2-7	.	CASSLGGTASYEQYF	TGCGCCAGCAGCTTGGGCGGGACGGCATCCTACGAGCAGTACTTC
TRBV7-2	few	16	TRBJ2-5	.	CASSLARAVTQETQYF	TGTGCCAGCAGCTTAGCGAGGGCTGTGACCCAAGAGACCCAGTACTTC